The 21 T cell receptor beta chains below come from one sample, sequenced in a study of T cells in Graves' hyperthyroidism and ophthalmopathy. TCR beta CDR3 sequences were amplified from RNA transcripts. The HTBI set primed first-round TCR CDR3 RT-PCR. A single record per CDR3 protein comes from TCRdb applying MiXCR to the multiplex PCR reads. The sample carries under 350,000 distinct CDR3 sequences, over 15% recorded once. Sequenced material: blood. The receptors were sampled from a woman between 50 and 59 years old with Graves' hyperthyroidism.

This clonotype came up a few times. The V call is TRBV10-3, the J call TRBJ1-1; the D gene is possibly TRBD1 (5 bases). The CDR3 spans 13 residues. Between the trimmed V and J ends, which lost 6 bases and 1 base, there was a span of 9 bases. The germline CDR1 and CDR2 sequences are ENHRY and SYGVKD. CDR3 sequence reads: CAIRTGGNTEAFF. Written as DNA, the CDR3 is TGTGCCATCAGAACGGGGGGGAACACTGAAGCTTTCTTT.

This clonotype was counted only a few times. The chain combines TRBV18 with TRBJ2-7; D not certain. V was pared by 0 bases and J by 2 bases, with 8 bases between. Germline CDR1 reads KGHSH; CDR2 reads LQKENI. The CDR3 runs to 14 residues. Written as DNA, the CDR3 is TGTGCCAGCTCACCACCGGGCAGCCCCTACGAGCAGTACGTC. Encoded protein: CASSPPGSPYEQYV.

This clonotype has more than one count but fewer than ten. The rearrangement links TRBV3-1 to TRBJ2-7; 11 bases align to TRBD2. V gave up 5 bases and J gave up 5 bases; unmatched junction bases: 8. The CDR3 runs to 15 residues. Germline values: CDR1 LGHDT, CDR2 YNNKEL (reference sequence). CDR3 sequence reads: CASSGTGTSGNEQYF. As DNA, the CDR3 is TGTGCCAGCAGCGGAACAGGGACTAGCGGCAACGAGCAGTACTTC.

The chain uses TRBV10-2 and TRBJ2-2, with 9 bases fitting TRBD2. The V and J ends lost 7 bases and 0 bases, in that order; junction bases with no gene match: 6. The germline V gene has CDR1 WSHSY and CDR2 SAAADI. The CDR3 spans 16 residues. Written as DNA, the CDR3 is TGCGCCAGCATTGCAGCGGGGGGCTCGAACACCGGGGAGCTGTTTTTT. Encoded protein: CASIAAGGSNTGELFF.

The chain employs TRBV29-1 and TRBJ1-2; D remains unclear. V lost 5 bases and J 0 bases, leaving 16 bases between the germline ends. CDR3 length equals 15 residues. Germline V CDR1 and CDR2: SQVTM, ANQGSEA. This CDR3 is CSVMGLQKSNYGYTF. The CDR3 DNA follows: TGCAGCGTTATGGGTTTACAGAAGTCTAACTATGGCTACACCTTC.

This clonotype was seen many times. The V gene is TRBV28, the J gene TRBJ2-7, with unresolved D. This CDR3 is 17 amino acids long. V shed 4 bases and J shed 2 bases, with 21 bases lying between them. Per germline, CDR1 MDHEN and CDR2 SYDVKM. The DNA for the CDR3 is TGTGCCAGCAGTTCCGGCCGTGGACGAGAGAGAGCCTACGAGCAGTACTTC. It specifies CASSSGRGRERAYEQYF.

This clonotype showed up just a few times. The genes are TRBV20-1 and TRBJ1-1, with D perhaps matching TRBD1 (5 bases). There are 15 residues in the CDR3. The V gene's germline CDR1 is DFQATT and CDR2 SNEGSKA (reference sequence). Trimming cost V 2 bases and J 9 bases, with 22 bases left between them. CDR3: CSARQGPAEVKKAFF. CDR3 nucleotides: TGCAGTGCTAGACAGGGTCCAGCAGAGGTCAAAAAAGCTTTCTTT.

This clonotype occurred a few times. The chain carries TRBV6-1 and TRBJ1-3, with 9 bases lining up with TRBD1. This CDR3 comprises 16 residues. Germline V gene sequence: CDR1 MNHNS, CDR2 SASEGT. V shed 6 bases and J 0 bases; nucleotides not matched to a gene: 6. The CDR3 sequence: CASRQTTGGSGNTIYF. CDR3 sequence (DNA): TGTGCCAGCAGACAGACGACAGGGGGCTCTGGAAACACCATATATTTT.

This clonotype was observed a few times. The rearrangement links TRBV10-2 to TRBJ1-5; possible D gene TRBD1, 5 bases. Germline V CDR1 and CDR2: WSHSY, SAAADI. V lost 6 bases and J 0 bases, leaving 9 bases between the germline ends. This CDR3 spans 14 amino acids. The CDR3 loop reads CASRGALSNQPQHF. The CDR3 DNA sequence: TGCGCCAGCAGAGGGGCTCTTAGCAATCAGCCCCAGCATTTT.

This clonotype was seen only a few times. V is TRBV18 and J is TRBJ2-7, with TRBD2 as a possible D gene (5 bases). CDR3 length: 13 amino acids. Germline V gene sequence: CDR1 KGHSH, CDR2 LQKENI. V was pared by 4 bases and J by 2 bases, with 9 bases between. CDR3 coding DNA: TGTGCCAGCTCACAAACCGGGACCTACGAGCAGTACGTC. Its translation is CASSQTGTYEQYV.

The CDR3 loop reads CASNKDRGDQPQHF. The CDR3 nucleotides read TGTGCCAGCAATAAGGACAGGGGGGATCAGCCCCAGCATTTT. This rearrangement joins TRBV28 to TRBJ1-5, with 10 bases identical to TRBD1. The CDR3 consists of 14 residues. V lost 7 bases, J lost 5 bases, and 5 bases stayed unmatched. Germline CDR1 reads MDHEN; CDR2 reads SYDVKM.

This clonotype was counted at least ten times. The chain is built from TRBV27 and TRBJ2-1; 8 bases agree with TRBD2. This CDR3 is 14 amino acids long. V was clipped by 3 bases and J by 7 bases; unmatched bases: 5. Looked up from germline, CDR1 is MNHEY and CDR2 is SMNVEV (reference sequence). The CDR3 sequence is CASSFLSGGNEQFF. In DNA form, the CDR3 reads TGTGCCAGCAGTTTTTTGTCGGGGGGGAATGAGCAGTTCTTC.

This clonotype was detected many times. The chain is built from TRBV5-1 and TRBJ1-1, with 8 bases matching TRBD1. The V gene end was trimmed by 4 bases and the J gene end by 6 bases; junction bases not matched to a gene: 11. CDR3 length equals 15 residues. Germline V lookup: CDR1 SGHRS, CDR2 YFSETQ. CDR3 in DNA: TGCGCCAGCAGCCTATTAACAGGGGGGGACCCTGAAGCTTTCTTT. As protein: CASSLLTGGDPEAFF.

This clonotype was recorded at least ten times. The V gene is TRBV20-1, the J gene TRBJ2-1; 7 nucleotides align to TRBD1. V lost 3 bases and J lost 0; bases outside the gene matches: 2. The CDR3 runs 14 residues. Germline V gives CDR1 DFQATT, CDR2 SNEGSKA (reference sequence). The CDR3 reads CSARGTDSYNEQFF. CDR3 in DNA: TGCAGTGCTAGGGGGACAGACTCCTACAATGAGCAGTTCTTC.

The sample holds a few counts of this clonotype. The rearrangement links TRBV28 to TRBJ1-1; 8 bases agree with TRBD1. CDR3 length: 14 residues. The V segment lost 1 base and the J segment 7 bases; nucleotides outside the gene matches: 5. From germline, CDR1 is MDHEN and CDR2 SYDVKM. CDR3 nucleotide sequence: TGTGCCAGCAGTTTATCGGACAGGGTCAGTGAAGCTTTCTTT. It yields the protein CASSLSDRVSEAFF.

This clonotype came up a few times. The CDR3 bases are TGTGCCAGCAGTCCCTTGGACAGGGGGAATCATCAGCCCCAGCATTTT. Its translation: CASSPLDRGNHQPQHF. J is TRBJ1-5 and V is TRBV6-9, with 10 bases that match TRBD1. CDR3 size: 16 residues. V dropped 5 bases and J dropped 5; count of bases not matched to a gene: 9. Looked up from germline, CDR1 is MNHGY and CDR2 is SVAAGI.

Ten or more counts support this clonotype. This chain links TRBV6-2 or TRBV6-3 with TRBJ1-1, with 12 bases lining up with TRBD1. Germline assignment: CDR1 MNHEY and CDR2 SVGEGT. The CDR3 spans 16 residues. V lost 2 bases and J lost 6; bases outside the gene matches: 7. CDR3 loop: CASSYGDRGPKAEAFF. Written as DNA, the CDR3 is TGTGCCAGCAGTTACGGGGACAGGGGGCCAAAGGCTGAAGCTTTCTTT.

The chain combines TRBV27 with TRBJ2-6; 7 bases agree with TRBD1. Per the germline V gene, CDR1 is MNHEY and CDR2 is SMNVEV (reference sequence). V was clipped by 4 bases and J by 2 bases; unmatched bases: 8. The CDR3 covers 17 residues. DNA for the CDR3: TGTGCCAGCAGTTCCCTCATCGACAGGGCTGGGGCCAACGTCCTGACTTTC. It codes for CASSSLIDRAGANVLTF.

This clonotype was seen a handful of times. The chain carries TRBV6-1 and TRBJ1-5; 9 bases match TRBD1. The V and J ends lost 0 bases and 7 bases, in that order; junction bases with no gene match: 4. CDR3 size: 15 residues. CDR1 and CDR2 (germline): MNHNS, SASEGT. The CDR3 here is CASSEAYRGLQPQHF. The CDR3 nucleotides are TGTGCCAGCAGTGAAGCATACAGGGGGCTACAGCCCCAGCATTTT.

V and J are TRBV5-4 and TRBJ1-1; D might be TRBD1 (5 bases). This CDR3 contains 14 residues. Per the germline V gene, CDR1 is SGHNT and CDR2 is YYREEE (reference sequence). Trimming took 4 bases from V and 6 from J, leaving 16 bases between them. The CDR3 spells CASSPGIGGSEAFF. As DNA, the CDR3 is TGTGCCAGCAGCCCCGGGATTGGGGGGTCTGAAGCTTTCTTT.

This clonotype occurred a few times. This rearrangement joins TRBV29-1 to TRBJ2-7; no clear D. Germline V CDR1 and CDR2: SQVTM, ANQGSEA. Trimming took 1 base from V and 2 from J, leaving 6 bases between them. The CDR3 extends over 12 amino acids. CDR3 sequence reads: CSVEGDPYEQYV. In DNA, the CDR3 is TGCAGCGTTGAAGGGGATCCCTACGAGCAGTACGTC.